This T cell receptor (beta chain) comes out of a study of cytomegalovirus exposure and HLA in healthy donors. Study conclusions and caveats: Per published reports, the classifier diagnosed cytomegalovirus status with high specificity and sensitivity.

A multiplex PCR was run with 60 Vbeta primers and 13 Jbeta primers. Profiled with immunoSEQ multiplex PCR; TCRdb holds only in-frame clones, not every one. The table lists fewer than 200,000 clones, less than 90% of them singletons. With 5 bases removed from V and 10 bases from J, the gap between germline ends came to 15 bases. This CDR3 has 13 amino acids. Per germline, CDR1 SGHTA and CDR2 FQGNSA. Points on this clone: Its cognate antigen is unknown.

This sequence joins TRBV7-2 and TRBJ2-1; tentative D call: TRBD2 (5 bases). Material for sequencing was PBMCs. The TCR originated in a girl under three years old in good health and CMV-seronegative. The CDR3 nucleotides are TGTGCCAGCAGCCTGACTCTCCGGGGAGAGCAGTTCTTC. Its protein is CASSLTLRGEQFF.